This entry lists 30 T cell receptor beta chains sequenced from one sample in a study of blood T cell repertoires in COVID-19. TCRdb's table, derived via immunoSEQ multiplex PCR, lists solely in-frame clones and lacks some. Of 290,000 or so clones in the sample, over 75% were seen once. Sequencing used PBMCs or T cells enriched from blood (not recorded which). These receptors all stem from a woman aged 25 to 39 who had recovered from COVID-19.

This sequence joins TRBV28 and TRBJ2-1; D call uncertain. In germline, CDR1 is MDHEN, CDR2 SYDVKM. The V end lost 6 bases, the J end lost 0 bases, and 15 bases lay between the germline ends. The CDR3 loop spans 16 amino acids. The chain's CDR3 is CASSDLSWSSYNEQFF. CDR3 DNA: TGTGCCAGCAGCGATCTTTCATGGAGCTCCTACAATGAGCAGTTCTTC.

The chain links TRBV30 to TRBJ1-1, with a weak D call TRBD1 (5 bases). Germline V gene sequence: CDR1 GTSNPN, CDR2 SVGIG (reference sequence). This CDR3 has 13 amino acids. Trimming stripped 3 bases from V and 6 bases from J, with 14 bases between. CDR3 bases: TGTGCCTGGAGAGGGGAGGGTCGATCTGAAGCTTTCTTT. Its translation is CAWRGEGRSEAFF.

Only one count was recorded for this clone. The genes are TRBV24-1 and TRBJ1-6; no reliable D call. Per germline, CDR1 KGHDR and CDR2 SFDVKD. Trimming took 3 bases from V and 7 from J, leaving 9 bases between them. This CDR3 contains 14 residues. CDR3 region: CATSDSGHNSPLHF. The CDR3 DNA is TGTGCCACCAGTGATAGCGGTCACAATTCACCCCTCCACTTT.

This clone was seen only once. V and J are TRBV7-9 and TRBJ2-7, with 7 bases that match TRBD1. The CDR3 totals 16 residues. CDR1 and CDR2 from the germline V gene are SEHNR and FQNEAQ (reference sequence). V gave up 5 bases and J gave up 1 base; unmatched junction bases: 11. CDR3 in amino acids: CASSHDKGQKSYEQYF. The CDR3 DNA follows: TGTGCCAGCAGCCATGACAAGGGACAGAAGTCCTACGAGCAGTACTTC.

This sequence joins TRBV7-3 and TRBJ2-3; TRBD2 matches 8 bases. Unmatched junction bases numbered 6, after V lost 2 bases and J lost 5 bases. CDR1 and CDR2 from the germline V gene are SGHTA and FQGTGA. The CDR3 has 15 residues. CDR3: CASSLAGGGVDTQYF. CDR3 in DNA: TGTGCCAGCAGCTTAGCGGGAGGAGGAGTAGATACGCAGTATTTT.

The chain is built from TRBV3-1 (or the pseudogene TRBV3-2) and TRBJ2-1; 9 nucleotides match TRBD2. The CDR3 is 17 amino acids. Trimming cost V 1 base and J 6 bases; bases outside gene matches: 10. CDR1 is LGHDT, CDR2 YNNKEL, per germline (reference sequence). CDR3 sequence (DNA): TGTGCCAGCAGCCAAGGGCAAAGTCGCGGGAGGGCCAATGAGCAGTTCTTC. The encoded protein is CASSQGQSRGRANEQFF.

This clone was observed once. This sequence joins TRBV5-6 and TRBJ2-7, with 7 positions matching TRBD1. This CDR3 comprises 14 residues. The J segment lost 2 bases and the V segment lost 0 bases, leaving 2 bases of the junction unmatched. Looked up from germline, CDR1 is SGHDT and CDR2 is YYEEEE. DNA for the CDR3: TGTGCCAGCAGCTTGGGGCAGGGGGCCTACGAGCAGTACTTC. It translates to CASSLGQGAYEQYF.

The chain joins TRBV4-2 to TRBJ2-1, with D possibly being TRBD2 (6 bases). The CDR3 contains 17 residues. Trimming shortened V by 0 bases and J by 0 bases, and 12 bases separated the two germline ends. Looked up from germline, CDR1 is LGHNA and CDR2 is YNFKEQ. This chain's CDR3 is CASSQEPGAPSYNEQFF. CDR3 bases: TGTGCCAGCAGCCAAGAACCGGGAGCTCCCTCCTACAATGAGCAGTTCTTC.

This chain joins TRBV19 and TRBJ2-7, with TRBD1 matching 8 bases. Germline loops: CDR1 LNHDA, CDR2 SQIVND (reference sequence). Trimming took 10 bases from V and 0 from J; bases not matched to a gene: 8. The CDR3 runs 14 residues. DNA for the CDR3: TGTGCCACCGACAGGGGTAGTGGCTCCTACGAGCAGTACTTC. This translates into CATDRGSGSYEQYF.

Only one count was recorded for this clone. The chain has TRBV28 and TRBJ1-6; 7 positions match TRBD1. CDR3 length equals 16 residues. Losses at the gene ends were 4 bases for V and 10 bases for J; bases not matched to a gene: 13. Looked up from germline, CDR1 is MDHEN and CDR2 is SYDVKM. The CDR3 nucleotides are TGTGCCAGCAGTTCGGGACAGCTCACTCAGAACTCACCCCTCCACTTT. Amino acid sequence: CASSSGQLTQNSPLHF.

The chain uses TRBV9 and TRBJ2-1; TRBD2 matches at 7 bases. The germline V gene encodes CDR1 SGDLS and CDR2 YYNGEE. J gave up 7 bases and V 0 bases, and 10 bases lay outside the gene matches. The CDR3 is 16 residues long. Here the CDR3 DNA reads TGTGCCAGCAGCGTAGAAGTAGCGGGTGGCCTTAATGAGCAGTTCTTC. This sequence encodes CASSVEVAGGLNEQFF.

The genes are TRBV19 and TRBJ1-2; TRBD1 aligns across 12 bases. The CDR3 sequence is 16 residues long. Germline CDR1 LNHDA, CDR2 SQIVND (reference sequence). V lost 5 bases to trimming and J lost 7 bases; unmatched junction nucleotides: 11. CDR3 bases: TGTGCCAGTAGTTTCAAGCGGGACAGGGGGCATTTTGGCTACACCTTC. It translates to CASSFKRDRGHFGYTF.

The chain joins TRBV19 to TRBJ2-3; 9 nucleotides agree with TRBD1. Germline CDR1 and CDR2: LNHDA and SQIVND (reference sequence). The CDR3 is 15 amino acids. The trim removed 5 bases at V and 4 bases at J, leaving 7 bases unmatched. CDR3 nucleotide sequence: TGTGCCAGTAGTGGGACAGGGCCGAGCGCAGATACGCAGTATTTT. It is translated as CASSGTGPSADTQYF.

The CDR3 nucleotides read TGTGCCTGGAGCCCACAGGGTTACGAGCAGTACTTC. This codes for CAWSPQGYEQYF. This sequence joins TRBV30 and TRBJ2-7, with D perhaps matching TRBD1 (6 bases). Germline loops: CDR1 GTSNPN, CDR2 SVGIG (reference sequence). V was trimmed by 3 bases and J by 4 bases, leaving 10 bases between them. The CDR3 runs 12 residues. The full variable domain, with the rest looked up from reference TRBV30 and TRBJ2-7, is SQTIHQWPATLVQPVGSPLSLECTVEGTSNPNLYWYRQAAGRGLQLLFYSVGIGQISSEVPQNLSASRPQDRQFILSSKKLLLSDSGFYLCAWSPQGYEQYFGPGTRLTVT.

This rearrangement joins TRBV5-1 to TRBJ2-3; 10 nucleotides line up with TRBD2. Germline CDR1 is SGHRS and CDR2 is YFSETQ. This CDR3 spans 15 amino acids. V shed 5 bases, J shed 2 bases, and the junction held 5 bases outside the gene matches. This chain's CDR3 is CASRWLAGDTDTQYF. CDR3 sequence (DNA): TGCGCCAGCAGGTGGCTAGCGGGAGACACAGATACGCAGTATTTT.

This rearrangement joins TRBV4-2 to TRBJ2-1, with D tentatively TRBD2 (6 bases). This CDR3 region has 17 residues. The germline V and J ends were trimmed by 0 bases and 1 base, with 13 bases remaining between them. CDR1 and CDR2 from the germline V gene are LGHNA and YNFKEQ. The CDR3 DNA reads as TGTGCCAGCAGCCAAGAAGGGCAACTAGCTTCCTACAATGAGCAGTTCTTC. Amino acid sequence: CASSQEGQLASYNEQFF.

V is TRBV5-1 and J is TRBJ2-7; 7 positions match TRBD1. Trimming at V came to 4 bases and at J to 0 bases, leaving 7 bases not matched to a gene. This CDR3 is 15 amino acids long. The germline gives CDR1 SGHRS, CDR2 YFSETQ. The CDR3 nucleotides read TGCGCCAGCAGCCTGGGACAGCTTCTCTCCTACGAGCAGTACTTC. Amino acids: CASSLGQLLSYEQYF.

The rearrangement joins TRBV12-5 to TRBJ2-2; D remains ambiguous. The CDR3 spans 15 residues. V was trimmed by 1 base and J by 1 base, leaving 7 bases between them. CDR1 is LGHNT and CDR2 is FRNRAP in the germline V gene. CDR3 in DNA: TGTGCTAGTGGTTTGGGGCCAAGGAACACCGGGGAGCTGTTTTTT. It translates to CASGLGPRNTGELFF.

The chain couples TRBV10-3 to TRBJ1-4; 7 bases fit TRBD1. Germline loops: CDR1 ENHRY, CDR2 SYGVKD. The CDR3 contains 14 residues. Trimming removed 6 bases from V and 4 bases from J; junction bases left unmatched: 5. The CDR3 sequence is CAIRAGTVNEKLFF. In DNA, the CDR3 is TGTGCCATCAGGGCCGGGACAGTTAATGAAAAACTGTTTTTT.

The rearrangement uses TRBV28 and TRBJ1-2; D is undetermined. The V gene lost 9 bases and the J gene lost 1 base, with 6 bases spanning the gap. This CDR3 comprises 11 residues. CDR1 is MDHEN, CDR2 SYDVKM, per germline. The CDR3 bases are TGTGCCAGTAGTCTTAACTATGGCTACACCTTC. It is translated as CASSLNYGYTF.

This chain links TRBV6-2 or TRBV6-3 with TRBJ1-5, with D unresolved. V was cut by 3 bases and J by 5 bases, with 29 bases left in between. The CDR3 contains 20 residues. CDR1 is MNHEY, CDR2 SVGEGT, per germline. The CDR3 DNA reads TGTGCCAGCAGTTATTTAACGATCGGGGAGGGCGGGAGCTCCCATCAGCCCCAGCATTTT. Translating it yields CASSYLTIGEGGSSHQPQHF.

This chain uses TRBV27 with TRBJ2-7, with 7 bases matching TRBD1. Trimming at V came to 8 bases and at J to 5 bases, leaving 12 bases not matched to a gene. Per the germline V gene, CDR1 is MNHEY and CDR2 is SMNVEV (reference sequence). The CDR3 extends over 14 amino acids. CDR3 residues: CASATPGQLHEQYF. CDR3 nucleotides: TGTGCCAGCGCGACTCCGGGACAGCTCCACGAGCAGTACTTC.

The chain joins TRBV19 to TRBJ2-3; D perhaps matches TRBD1 (5 bases). V was clipped by 4 bases and J by 5 bases, with 31 bases between them. The length of the CDR3 is 20 residues. From germline, CDR1 is LNHDA and CDR2 SQIVND (reference sequence). CDR3 DNA: TGTGCCAGTAGTAACTTCCTGATTCTAAGTGGGGCCAGTTTTGGAGATACGCAGTATTTT. Translation gives CASSNFLILSGASFGDTQYF.

The chain uses TRBV7-3 and TRBJ2-7, with 13 bases that match TRBD2. V was pared by 5 bases and J by 7 bases, with 8 bases of the junction left unmatched. The CDR3 totals 15 residues. Germline V gene data show CDR1 as SGHTA and CDR2 as FQGTGA. CDR3 DNA sequence: TGTGCCAGCAGCCTAAACGGACTAGCGGGAGTAGAGCAGTACTTC. Translating it yields CASSLNGLAGVEQYF.

The chain combines TRBV6-2 or TRBV6-3 with TRBJ1-2; 10 bases align to TRBD1. The CDR3 runs 16 residues. Trimming removed 0 bases from V and 5 bases from J; junction bases left unmatched: 6. CDR1 and CDR2 from the germline V gene are MNHEY and SVGEGT. The CDR3 here is CASSYSRQGARYGYTF. The CDR3 nucleotides are TGTGCCAGCAGTTACTCGAGACAGGGGGCCCGGTATGGCTACACCTTC.

The chain uses TRBV2 and TRBJ2-5; 12 nucleotides match TRBD2. V trimming: 8 bases; J trimming: 2 bases; junction bases outside the gene matches: 0. The CDR3 contains 13 residues. Germline loops: CDR1 SNHLY, CDR2 FYNNEI. The CDR3 spells CASGTSGQETQYF. CDR3 nucleotide sequence: TGTGCCAGCGGGACTAGCGGGCAAGAGACCCAGTACTTC.

The rearrangement links TRBV24-1 to TRBJ2-3; 9 nucleotides match TRBD2. In germline, CDR1 is KGHDR, CDR2 SFDVKD. Unmatched junction bases numbered 6, after V lost 4 bases and J lost 5 bases. CDR3 size: 15 residues. DNA for the CDR3: TGTGCCACCAGTGAGCCCTCTAGCGGGAAAGATACGCAGTATTTT. Residues: CATSEPSSGKDTQYF.

V usage is TRBV10-3 and J usage is TRBJ2-3; D gene uncertain. The germline V gene encodes CDR1 ENHRY and CDR2 SYGVKD. V lost 4 bases and J 4 bases, leaving 6 bases between the germline ends. The CDR3 extends over 12 amino acids. CDR3 amino acids: CAISGTADTQYF. CDR3 sequence (DNA): TGTGCCATCAGTGGAACGGCAGATACGCAGTATTTT.

The V gene is TRBV7-8, the J gene TRBJ2-7; 9 positions agree with TRBD1. The CDR3 length is 14 residues. Germline loops: CDR1 SGHVS, CDR2 FQNEAQ. The ends lost 4 bases at V and 4 bases at J; junction bases unmatched: 5. The CDR3 is CASSSGTGIYEQYF. CDR3 in DNA: TGTGCCAGCAGCTCCGGGACAGGGATTTACGAGCAGTACTTC.

In this sample, this clone turned up once. The chain links TRBV27 to TRBJ2-1; 9 bases line up with TRBD2. J lost 6 bases, V lost 4 bases, and 10 bases had no gene match. CDR1 MNHEY and CDR2 SMNVEV come from the germline V gene (reference sequence). This CDR3 has 16 amino acids. The CDR3 nucleotides read TGTGCCAGCAGTTCAAAAGGACTAGCGATTATCAATGAGCAGTTCTTC. Amino acids: CASSSKGLAIINEQFF.